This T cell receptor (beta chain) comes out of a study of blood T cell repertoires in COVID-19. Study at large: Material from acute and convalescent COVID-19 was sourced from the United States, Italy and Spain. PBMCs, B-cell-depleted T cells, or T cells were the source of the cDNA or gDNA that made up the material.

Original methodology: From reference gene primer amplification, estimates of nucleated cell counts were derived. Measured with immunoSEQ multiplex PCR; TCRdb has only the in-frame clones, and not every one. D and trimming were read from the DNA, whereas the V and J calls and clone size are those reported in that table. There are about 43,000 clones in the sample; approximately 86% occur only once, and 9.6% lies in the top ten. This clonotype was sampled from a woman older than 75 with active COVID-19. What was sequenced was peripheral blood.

In DNA, the CDR3 is TGTGCCAGCAGCGCCGACAGACCTAATGAAAAACTGTTTTTT. This translates into CASSADRPNEKLFF. The chain carries TRBV9 and TRBJ1-4; D is perhaps TRBD1 (5 bases). V gave up 3 bases and J gave up 3 bases, with 9 bases separating them. CDR3 length equals 14 residues. The germline V gene encodes CDR1 SGDLS and CDR2 YYNGEE.